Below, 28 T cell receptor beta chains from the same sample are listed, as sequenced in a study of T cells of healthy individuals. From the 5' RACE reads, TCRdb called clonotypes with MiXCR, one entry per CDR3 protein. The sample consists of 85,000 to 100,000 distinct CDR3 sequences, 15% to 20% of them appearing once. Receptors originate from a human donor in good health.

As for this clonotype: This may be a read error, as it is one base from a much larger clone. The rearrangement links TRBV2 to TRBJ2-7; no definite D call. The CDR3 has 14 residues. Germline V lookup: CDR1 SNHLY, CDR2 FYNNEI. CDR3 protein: CAGSSHGPTYEQYF. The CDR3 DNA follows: TGTGCCGGCAGTTCCCACGGCCCCACCTACGAGCAGTACTTC.

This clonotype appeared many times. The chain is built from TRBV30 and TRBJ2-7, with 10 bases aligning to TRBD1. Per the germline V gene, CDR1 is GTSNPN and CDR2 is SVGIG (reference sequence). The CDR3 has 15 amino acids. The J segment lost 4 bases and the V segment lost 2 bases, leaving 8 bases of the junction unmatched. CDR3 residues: CAWSSPGTGVYEQYF. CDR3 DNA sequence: TGTGCCTGGAGTTCCCCCGGGACAGGGGTATACGAGCAGTACTTC. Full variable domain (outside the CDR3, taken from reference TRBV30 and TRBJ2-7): SQTIHQWPATLVQPVGSPLSLECTVEGTSNPNLYWYRQAAGRGLQLLFYSVGIGQISSEVPQNLSASRPQDRQFILSSKKLLLSDSGFYLCAWSSPGTGVYEQYFGPGTRLTVT.

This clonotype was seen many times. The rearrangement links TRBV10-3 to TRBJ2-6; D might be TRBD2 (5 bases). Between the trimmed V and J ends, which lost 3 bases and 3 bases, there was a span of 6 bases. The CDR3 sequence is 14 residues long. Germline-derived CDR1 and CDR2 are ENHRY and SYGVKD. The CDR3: CAISDGDGANVLTF. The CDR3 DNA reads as TGTGCCATCAGTGACGGGGATGGGGCCAACGTCCTGACTTTC.

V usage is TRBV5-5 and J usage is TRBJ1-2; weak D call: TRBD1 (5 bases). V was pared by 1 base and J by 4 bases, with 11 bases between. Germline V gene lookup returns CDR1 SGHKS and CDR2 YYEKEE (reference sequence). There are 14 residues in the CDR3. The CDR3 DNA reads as TGTGCCAGCAGCTTGAGTGGGACCGCCTATGGCTACACCTTC. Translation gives CASSLSGTAYGYTF.

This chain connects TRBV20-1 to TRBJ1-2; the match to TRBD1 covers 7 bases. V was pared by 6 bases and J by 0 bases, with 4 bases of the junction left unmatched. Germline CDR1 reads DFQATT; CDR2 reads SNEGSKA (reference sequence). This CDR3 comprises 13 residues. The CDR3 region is CSALDRTNYGYTF. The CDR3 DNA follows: TGCAGTGCGTTGGACAGGACTAACTATGGCTACACCTTC.

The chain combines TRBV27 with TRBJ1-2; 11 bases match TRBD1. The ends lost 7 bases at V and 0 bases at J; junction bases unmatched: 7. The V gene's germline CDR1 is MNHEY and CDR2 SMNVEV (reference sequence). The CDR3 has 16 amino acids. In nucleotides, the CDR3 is TGTGCCAGCAACAAATGGACAGGGGGCGCTAACTATGGCTACACCTTC. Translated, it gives CASNKWTGGANYGYTF.

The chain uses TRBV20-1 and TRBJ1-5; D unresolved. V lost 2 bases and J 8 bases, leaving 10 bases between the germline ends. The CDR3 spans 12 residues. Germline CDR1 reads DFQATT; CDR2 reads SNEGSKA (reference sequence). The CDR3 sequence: CSARPGLEPQHF. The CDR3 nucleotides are TGCAGTGCTAGACCTGGCCTAGAGCCCCAGCATTTT.

For the CDR3, the DNA is TGTGCCAGCAGTTACTTAAACGAGCAGTACTTC. Protein sequence: CASSYLNEQYF. V is TRBV6-2 or TRBV6-3 and J is TRBJ2-7; no clear D gene. Germline loops: CDR1 MNHEY, CDR2 SVGEGT. CDR3 size: 11 residues. Trimming took 1 base from V and 5 from J, leaving 3 bases between them.

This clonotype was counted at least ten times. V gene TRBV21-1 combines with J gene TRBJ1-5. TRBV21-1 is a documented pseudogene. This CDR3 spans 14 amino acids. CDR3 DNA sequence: TGTGCCAGCAGCAAATGGGGTCGGGATCAGCCCCAGCATTTT. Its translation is CASSKWGRDQPQHF.

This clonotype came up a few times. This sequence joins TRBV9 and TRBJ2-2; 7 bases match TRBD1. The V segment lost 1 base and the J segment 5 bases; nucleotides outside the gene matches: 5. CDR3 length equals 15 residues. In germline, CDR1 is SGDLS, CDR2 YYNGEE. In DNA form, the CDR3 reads TGTGCCAGCAGCGTACACAGACAGGGAACCGGGGAGCTGTTTTTT. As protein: CASSVHRQGTGELFF.

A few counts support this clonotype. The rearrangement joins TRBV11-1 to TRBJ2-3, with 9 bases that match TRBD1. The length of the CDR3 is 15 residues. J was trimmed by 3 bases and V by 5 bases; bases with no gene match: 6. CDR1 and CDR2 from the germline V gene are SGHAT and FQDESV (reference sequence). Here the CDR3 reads CASSRQGDETDTQYF. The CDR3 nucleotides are TGTGCCAGCAGCCGACAGGGGGACGAGACAGATACGCAGTATTTT.

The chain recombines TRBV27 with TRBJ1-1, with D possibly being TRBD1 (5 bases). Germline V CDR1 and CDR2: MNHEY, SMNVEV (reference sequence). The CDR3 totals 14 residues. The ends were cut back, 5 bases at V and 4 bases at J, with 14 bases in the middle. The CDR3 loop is CASSKVRVFTEAFF. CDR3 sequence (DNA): TGTGCCAGCAGTAAGGTCAGGGTATTCACTGAAGCTTTCTTT.

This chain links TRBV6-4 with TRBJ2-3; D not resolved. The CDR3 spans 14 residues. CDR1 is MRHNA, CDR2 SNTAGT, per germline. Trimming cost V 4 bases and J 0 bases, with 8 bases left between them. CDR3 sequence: CASSVEGSTDTQYF. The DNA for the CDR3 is TGTGCCAGCAGTGTGGAAGGCAGCACAGATACGCAGTATTTT.

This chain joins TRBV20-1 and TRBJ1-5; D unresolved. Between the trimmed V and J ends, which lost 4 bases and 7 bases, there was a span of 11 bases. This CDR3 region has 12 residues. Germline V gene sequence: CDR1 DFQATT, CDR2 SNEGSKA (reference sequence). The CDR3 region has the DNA TGCAGTGCTATATTAGGACTGCAGCCCCAGCATTTT. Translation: CSAILGLQPQHF.

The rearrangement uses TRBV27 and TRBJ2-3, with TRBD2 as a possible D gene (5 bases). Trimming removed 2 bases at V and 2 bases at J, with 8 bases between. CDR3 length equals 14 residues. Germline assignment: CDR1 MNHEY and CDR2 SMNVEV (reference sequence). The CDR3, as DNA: TGTGCCAGCAGTTTAAGGGAGCTCACAGATACGCAGTATTTT. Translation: CASSLRELTDTQYF.

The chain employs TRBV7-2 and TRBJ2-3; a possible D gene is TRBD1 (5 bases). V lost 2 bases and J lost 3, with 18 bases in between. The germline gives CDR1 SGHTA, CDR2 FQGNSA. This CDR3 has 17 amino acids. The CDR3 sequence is CASSLWGVGMVTDTQYF. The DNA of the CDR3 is TGTGCCAGCAGCTTATGGGGCGTGGGAATGGTGACAGATACGCAGTATTTT.

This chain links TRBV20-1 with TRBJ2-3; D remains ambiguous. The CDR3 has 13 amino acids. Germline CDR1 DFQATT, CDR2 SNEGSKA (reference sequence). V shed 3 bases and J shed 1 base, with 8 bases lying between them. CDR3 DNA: TGCAGTGCTAGCCCCGCGGGCACAGATACGCAGTATTTT. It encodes CSASPAGTDTQYF.

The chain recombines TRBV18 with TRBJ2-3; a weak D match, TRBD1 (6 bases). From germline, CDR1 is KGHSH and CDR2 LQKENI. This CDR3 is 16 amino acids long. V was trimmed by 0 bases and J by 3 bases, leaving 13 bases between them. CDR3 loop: CASSPPGQGPTDTQYF. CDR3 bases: TGTGCCAGCTCACCACCGGGTCAGGGGCCTACAGATACGCAGTATTTT.

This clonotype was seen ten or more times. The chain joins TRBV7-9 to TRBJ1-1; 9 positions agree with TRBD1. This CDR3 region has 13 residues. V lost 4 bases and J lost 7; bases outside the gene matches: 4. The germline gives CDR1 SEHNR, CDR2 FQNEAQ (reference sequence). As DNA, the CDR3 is TGTGCCAGCAGCTGGGGACAGGGCGGTGAAGCTTTCTTT. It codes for CASSWGQGGEAFF.

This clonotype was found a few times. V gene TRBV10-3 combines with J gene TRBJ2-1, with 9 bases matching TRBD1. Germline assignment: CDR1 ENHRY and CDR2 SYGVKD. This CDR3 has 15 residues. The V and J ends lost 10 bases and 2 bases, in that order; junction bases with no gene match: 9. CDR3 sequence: CATGGTGSAYNEQFF. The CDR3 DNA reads TGTGCCACCGGGGGGACAGGGTCGGCCTACAATGAGCAGTTCTTC.

This CDR3 reads CSVGQGGGTEAFF. CDR3 nucleotides: TGCAGCGTGGGACAGGGGGGGGGAACTGAAGCTTTCTTT. The rearrangement links TRBV29-1 to TRBJ1-1; 11 bases align to TRBD1. This CDR3 comprises 13 residues. V lost 6 bases, J lost 5 bases, and 5 bases stayed unmatched. CDR1 SQVTM and CDR2 ANQGSEA come from the germline V gene.

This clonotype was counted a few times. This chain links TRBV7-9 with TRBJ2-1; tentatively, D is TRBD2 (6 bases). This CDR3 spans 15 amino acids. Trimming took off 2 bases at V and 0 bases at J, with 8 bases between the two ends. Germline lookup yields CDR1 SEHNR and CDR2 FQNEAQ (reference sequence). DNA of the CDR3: TGTGCCAGCAGCTTAACCGGGAGCTCCTACAATGAGCAGTTCTTC. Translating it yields CASSLTGSSYNEQFF.

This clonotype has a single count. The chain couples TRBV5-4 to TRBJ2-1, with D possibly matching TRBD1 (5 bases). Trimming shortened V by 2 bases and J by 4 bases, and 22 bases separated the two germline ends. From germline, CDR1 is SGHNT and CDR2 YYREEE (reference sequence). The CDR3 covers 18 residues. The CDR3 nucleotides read TGTGCCAGCAGCTTAGCATCTTGGGAAGACAGCCTTTACAATGAGCAGTTCTTC. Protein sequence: CASSLASWEDSLYNEQFF. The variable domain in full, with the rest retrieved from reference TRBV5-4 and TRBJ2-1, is ETGVTQSPTHLIKTRGQQVTLRCSSQSGHNTVSWYQQALGQGPQFIFQYYREEENGRGNFPPRFSGLQFPNYSSELNVNALELDDSALYLCASSLASWEDSLYNEQFFGPGTRLTVL.

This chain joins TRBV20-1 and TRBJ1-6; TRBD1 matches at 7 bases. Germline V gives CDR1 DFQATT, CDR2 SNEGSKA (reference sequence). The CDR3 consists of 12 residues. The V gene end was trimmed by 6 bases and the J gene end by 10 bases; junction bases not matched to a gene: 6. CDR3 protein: CSATTGTSPLHF. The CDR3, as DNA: TGCAGTGCGACGACAGGGACATCACCCCTCCACTTT.

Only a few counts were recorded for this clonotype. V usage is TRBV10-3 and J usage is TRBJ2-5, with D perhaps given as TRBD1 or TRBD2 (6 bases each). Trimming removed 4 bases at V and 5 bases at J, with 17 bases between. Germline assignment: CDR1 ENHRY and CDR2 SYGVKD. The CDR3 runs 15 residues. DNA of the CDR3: TGTGCCATCAGTGTGGGTGGGGGGCCTTACGAGACCCAGTACTTC. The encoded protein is CAISVGGGPYETQYF.

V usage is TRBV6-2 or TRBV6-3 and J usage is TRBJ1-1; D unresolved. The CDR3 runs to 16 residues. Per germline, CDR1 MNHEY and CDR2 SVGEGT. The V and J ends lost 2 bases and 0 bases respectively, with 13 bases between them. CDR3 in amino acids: CASSYVAGILNTEAFF. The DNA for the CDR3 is TGTGCCAGCAGTTACGTGGCAGGCATCCTGAACACTGAAGCTTTCTTT.

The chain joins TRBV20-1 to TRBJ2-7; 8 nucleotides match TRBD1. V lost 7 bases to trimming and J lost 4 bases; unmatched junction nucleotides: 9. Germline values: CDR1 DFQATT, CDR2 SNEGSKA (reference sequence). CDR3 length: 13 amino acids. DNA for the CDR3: TGCAGTGTTCAGAGGACAGGGAGATACGAGCAGTACTTC. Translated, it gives CSVQRTGRYEQYF.

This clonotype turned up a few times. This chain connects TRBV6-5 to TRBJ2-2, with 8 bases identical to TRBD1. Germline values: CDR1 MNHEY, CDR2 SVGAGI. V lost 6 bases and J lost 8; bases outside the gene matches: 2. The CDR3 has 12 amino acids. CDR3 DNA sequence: TGTGCCAGCAGCCGGGACAGGGGGGAGCTGTTTTTT. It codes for CASSRDRGELFF.